One sample yielded the 6 T cell receptor beta chains listed below, sequenced in a study of vaccination and CD4 T cells after COVID-19 (dated by TCRdb to 2022 to 2024). These receptors have no identified antigens. Library construction relied on PCR. The instrument was an Illumina iSeq 100. DNA from cultured CD4+ T cells underwent TCR sequencing with the Oncomine TCR Beta short-read assay at the Johns Hopkins FTIC core. The raw public data were reprocessed by TCRdb itself: fastp quality trimming at Q25, MiXCR clonotype calling, in-frame beta chains only. Rows matching on CDR3 protein sequence are summarized as one entry with the most common DNA and genes. The sample table holds several thousand distinct CDR3 sequences, of which around 54% were seen once. 7.3% of the sample lies in the top ten. What the treatment or condition label conveys for this sample: approximately 11-day PBMC culture with coronavirus spike peptide pools or control peptides (ViraFEST assay).

Material: CD4+ T cells from blood, cultured in vitro. The receptors stem from a human donor who had recovered from COVID-19.

The chain recombines TRBV6-5 with TRBJ2-1; D is undetermined. CDR1 is MNHEY, CDR2 SVGAGI, per germline. The CDR3 is 14 residues long. V lost 2 bases and J 5 bases, leaving 10 bases between the germline ends. The CDR3 here is CASSYRDVDNEQFF. In DNA, the CDR3 is TGTGCCAGCAGTTACAGAGACGTGGACAATGAGCAGTTCTTC.

This clonotype is large. The DNA of the CDR3 is TGTGCCATCAGTGAGTCAGGGTACGGAGCTTTCTTT. Its translation is CAISESGYGAFF. The rearrangement joins TRBV10-3 to TRBJ1-1, with no clear D. The V and J ends lost 0 bases and 10 bases respectively, with 9 bases between them. Per the germline V gene, CDR1 is ENHRY and CDR2 is SYGVKD. The CDR3 totals 12 residues.

The genes are TRBV7-8 and TRBJ1-1; D remains ambiguous. The CDR3 has 15 residues. V was clipped by 1 base and J by 5 bases, with 14 bases between them. Germline CDR1 is SGHVS and CDR2 is FQNEAQ. The CDR3 is CASSLGRRTRTEAFF. The CDR3 DNA reads TGTGCCAGCAGCTTAGGAAGGCGTACCCGTACTGAAGCTTTCTTT.

This chain connects TRBV2 to TRBJ2-5; 13 bases are shared with TRBD2. Germline values: CDR1 SNHLY, CDR2 FYNNEI. Trimming took 1 base from V and 2 from J; bases not matched to a gene: 4. The CDR3 contains 17 residues. The CDR3 bases are TGTGCCAGCAGTGAAGGGGGACTAGCGGGACTGCAAGAGACCCAGTACTTC. It yields the protein CASSEGGLAGLQETQYF.

The chain links TRBV24-1 to TRBJ2-3; D uncertain. V was clipped by 4 bases and J by 4 bases, with 8 bases between them. Germline values: CDR1 KGHDR, CDR2 SFDVKD. This CDR3 region has 13 residues. CDR3 in amino acids: CATSETIADTQYF. The CDR3 DNA sequence: TGTGCCACCAGTGAAACCATAGCAGATACGCAGTATTTT.

In this sample, this clonotype turned up a few times. This chain connects TRBV6-1 to TRBJ2-3, with TRBD1 identical over 8 bases. This CDR3 spans 14 amino acids. CDR1 and CDR2 from the germline V gene are MNHNS and SASEGT. Germline trimming cut 5 bases from V and 5 bases from J; bases unmatched to any gene: 6. The CDR3 region is CASSRTGMGDTQYF. The CDR3 DNA is TGTGCCAGCAGTCGGACAGGGATGGGAGATACGCAGTATTTT.